This TCR beta chain was identified during a study of blood T cell repertoires in COVID-19. Study-level background: From the United States, Italy and Spain came samples of acute and convalescent COVID-19. The analysed material was cDNA or gDNA that came from T cells, B-cell-depleted T cells, or PBMCs.

The germline V gene encodes CDR1 SNHLY and CDR2 FYNNEI. V lost 4 bases and J lost 4, with 8 bases in between. This CDR3 has 13 residues. Per the authors' pipeline: Amplification from reference gene primers served as the basis for estimated nucleated cell counts. Data came from immunoSEQ multiplex PCR; TCRdb stores just in-frame clones and leaves some out. That table is the source of V, J and clone size, and D and trimming were worked out from the DNA. Of over 600,000 clones in the sample, approximately 90% are singletons; the top ten hold approximately 0.25%. This clone was seen a single time. The sequenced material came from peripheral blood. This TCR was recovered from a young woman with acute or convalescent COVID-19. This chain uses TRBV2 with TRBJ1-5; possible D gene TRBD1, 5 bases. CDR3 coding DNA: TGTGCCAGCAGTGGGGGGGTGAATCAGCCCCAGCATTTT. Translating it yields CASSGGVNQPQHF.